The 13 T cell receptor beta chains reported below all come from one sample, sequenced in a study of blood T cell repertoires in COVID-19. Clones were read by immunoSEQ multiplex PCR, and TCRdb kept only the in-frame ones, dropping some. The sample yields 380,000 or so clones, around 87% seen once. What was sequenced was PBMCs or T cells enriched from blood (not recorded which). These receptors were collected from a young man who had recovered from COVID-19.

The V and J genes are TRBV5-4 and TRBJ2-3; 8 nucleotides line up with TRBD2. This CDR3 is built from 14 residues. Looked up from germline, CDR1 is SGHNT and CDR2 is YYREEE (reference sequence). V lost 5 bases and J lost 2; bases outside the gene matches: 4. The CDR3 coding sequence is TGTGCCAGCAGTTTAGCGGGACTCACAGATACGCAGTATTTT. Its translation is CASSLAGLTDTQYF.

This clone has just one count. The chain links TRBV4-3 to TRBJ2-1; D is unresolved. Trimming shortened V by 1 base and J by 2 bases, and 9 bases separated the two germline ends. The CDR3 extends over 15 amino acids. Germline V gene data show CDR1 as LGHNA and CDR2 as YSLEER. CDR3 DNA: TGCGCCAGCAGCCAAGGGCTAGTCACCTACAATGAGCAGTTCTTC. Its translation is CASSQGLVTYNEQFF.

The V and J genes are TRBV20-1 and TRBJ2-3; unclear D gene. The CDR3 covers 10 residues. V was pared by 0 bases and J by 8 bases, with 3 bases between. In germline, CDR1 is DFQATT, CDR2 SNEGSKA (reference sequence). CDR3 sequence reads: CSARDVTQYF. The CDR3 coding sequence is TGCAGTGCTAGAGACGTTACGCAGTATTTT.

As DNA, the CDR3 is TGCGCCAGCAGCTTCAACAGGGATCCCTATGGCTACACCTTC. It is translated as CASSFNRDPYGYTF. The chain combines TRBV5-1 with TRBJ1-2; tentative D call: TRBD1 (6 bases). Germline V gives CDR1 SGHRS, CDR2 YFSETQ. Trimming left V 2 bases short and J 4 bases short, with 12 bases between. The CDR3 length is 14 residues. The full variable domain, with the rest looked up from reference TRBV5-1 and TRBJ1-2, is KAGVTQTPRYLIKTRGQQVTLSCSPISGHRSVSWYQQTPGQGLQFLFEYFSETQRNKGNFPGRFSGRQFSNSRSEMNVSTLELGDSALYLCASSFNRDPYGYTFGSGTRLTVV.

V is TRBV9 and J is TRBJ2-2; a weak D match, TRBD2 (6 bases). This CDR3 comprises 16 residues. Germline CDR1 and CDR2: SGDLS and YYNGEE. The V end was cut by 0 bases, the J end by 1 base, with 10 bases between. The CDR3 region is CASSVGGAGNTGELFF. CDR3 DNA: TGTGCCAGCAGCGTAGGTGGAGCGGGGAACACCGGGGAGCTGTTTTTT.

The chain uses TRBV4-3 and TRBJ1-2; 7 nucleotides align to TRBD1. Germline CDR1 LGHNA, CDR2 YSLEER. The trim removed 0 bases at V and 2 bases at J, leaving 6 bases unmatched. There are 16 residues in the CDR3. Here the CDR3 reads CASSQEFRGGNYGYTF. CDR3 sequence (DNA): TGCGCCAGCAGCCAAGAATTCAGAGGGGGCAACTATGGCTACACCTTC.

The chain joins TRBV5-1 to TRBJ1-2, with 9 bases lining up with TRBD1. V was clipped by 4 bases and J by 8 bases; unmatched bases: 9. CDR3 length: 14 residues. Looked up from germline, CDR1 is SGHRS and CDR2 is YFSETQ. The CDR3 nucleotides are TGCGCCAGCAGCCCGGGGGACAGGGCGTCGGGCTACACCTTC. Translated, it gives CASSPGDRASGYTF.

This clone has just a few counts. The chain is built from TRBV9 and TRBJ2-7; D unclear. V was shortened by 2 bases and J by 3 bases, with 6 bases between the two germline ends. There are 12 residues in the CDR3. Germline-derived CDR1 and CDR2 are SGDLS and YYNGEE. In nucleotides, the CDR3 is TGTGCCAGCAGCGTCCCCTTCTACGAGCAGTACTTC. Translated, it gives CASSVPFYEQYF.

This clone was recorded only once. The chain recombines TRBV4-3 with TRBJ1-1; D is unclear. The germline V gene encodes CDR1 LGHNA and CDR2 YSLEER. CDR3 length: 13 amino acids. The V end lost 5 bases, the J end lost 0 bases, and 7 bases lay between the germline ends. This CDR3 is CASSLLMNTEAFF. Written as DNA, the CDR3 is TGCGCCAGCAGCTTACTAATGAACACTGAAGCTTTCTTT.

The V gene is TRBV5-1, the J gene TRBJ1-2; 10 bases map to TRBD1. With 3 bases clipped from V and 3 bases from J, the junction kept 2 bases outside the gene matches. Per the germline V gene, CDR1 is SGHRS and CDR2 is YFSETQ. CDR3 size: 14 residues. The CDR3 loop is CASSSGTGDYGYTF. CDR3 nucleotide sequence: TGCGCCAGCAGCTCCGGGACAGGGGACTATGGCTACACCTTC.

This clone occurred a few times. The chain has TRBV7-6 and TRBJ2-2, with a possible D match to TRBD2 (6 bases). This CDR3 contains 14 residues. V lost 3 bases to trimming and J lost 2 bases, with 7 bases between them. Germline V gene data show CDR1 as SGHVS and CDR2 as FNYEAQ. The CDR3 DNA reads TGTGCCAGCAGCTTCGGGGGTAACACCGGGGAGCTGTTTTTT. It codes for CASSFGGNTGELFF.

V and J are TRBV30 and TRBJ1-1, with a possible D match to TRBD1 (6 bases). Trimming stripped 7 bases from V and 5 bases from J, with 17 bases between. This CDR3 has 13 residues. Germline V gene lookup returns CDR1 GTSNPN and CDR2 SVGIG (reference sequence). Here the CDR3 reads CAYDPRGNTEAFF. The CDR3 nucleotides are TGTGCCTACGATCCCAGGGGTAATACTGAAGCTTTCTTT.

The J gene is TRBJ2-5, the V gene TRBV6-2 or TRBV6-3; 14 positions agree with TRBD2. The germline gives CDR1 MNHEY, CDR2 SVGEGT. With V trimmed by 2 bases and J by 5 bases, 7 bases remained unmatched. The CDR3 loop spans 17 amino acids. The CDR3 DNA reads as TGTGCCAGCAGTTACCTCCGACTAGCGGGGGGGCCGGAGACCCAGTACTTC. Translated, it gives CASSYLRLAGGPETQYF.